These 20 T cell receptor beta chains were sequenced from one sample in a study of identical twins. Using its own MiXCR run on the 5' RACE reads, TCRdb lists one record per CDR3 protein. The sample yields 400,000 to 650,000 distinct CDR3 sequences, 20% to 25% seen once. This sample also appeared in a second study, on T cells expressing NK-cell markers.

Sequencing input: CD4+ T cells sorted from blood. Every receptor here comes from a woman between 18 and 29 years old in good health.

This clonotype has a single count. The genes are TRBV2 and TRBJ1-2; D is uncertain. Germline V gene lookup returns CDR1 SNHLY and CDR2 FYNNEI. There are 12 residues in the CDR3. The V and J ends lost 7 bases and 6 bases respectively, with 12 bases between them. CDR3 sequence (DNA): TGTGCCAGCAAGGCCTCCGCCCATGGCTACACCTTC. Amino acid sequence: CASKASAHGYTF.

This clonotype has more than one count but fewer than ten. The gene calls are TRBV20-1 and TRBJ1-1, with unresolved D. V was clipped by 6 bases and J by 4 bases, with 15 bases between them. Germline loops: CDR1 DFQATT, CDR2 SNEGSKA (reference sequence). CDR3 size: 13 residues. Written as DNA, the CDR3 is TGCAGTGCCAGGCCGGAAGTTGGCACTGAAGCTTTCTTT. Translating gives CSARPEVGTEAFF.

This sequence joins TRBV20-1 and TRBJ2-3, with D hard to call. In germline, CDR1 is DFQATT, CDR2 SNEGSKA (reference sequence). The CDR3 runs 10 residues. With 2 bases removed from V and 10 bases from J, the gap between germline ends came to 7 bases. DNA of the CDR3: TGCAGTGCTAGAAACTTATCGCAGTATTTT. It codes for CSARNLSQYF.

This clonotype was counted at least ten times. The V gene is TRBV7-8, the J gene TRBJ2-5; D gene unclear. The germline gives CDR1 SGHVS, CDR2 FQNEAQ. V dropped 8 bases and J dropped 4 bases, with 17 bases sitting between them. The CDR3 has 14 amino acids. In DNA, the CDR3 is TGTGCCAGCCGGAGTAGGTTCGTCAGAGAGACCCAGTACTTC. It encodes CASRSRFVRETQYF.

This clonotype turned up a few times. The chain carries TRBV20-1 and TRBJ1-5, with D maybe TRBD1 (6 bases). The length of the CDR3 is 16 residues. Trimming shortened V by 6 bases and J by 1 base, and 19 bases separated the two germline ends. Germline V gene sequence: CDR1 DFQATT, CDR2 SNEGSKA (reference sequence). The CDR3 DNA sequence: TGCAGTGCCCTCTTTGGCGGGGGCTCCAGCAATCAGCCCCAGCATTTT. Amino acid sequence: CSALFGGGSSNQPQHF.

The sample holds many counts of this clonotype. The V and J genes are TRBV27 and TRBJ1-1, with 7 positions matching TRBD1. V dropped 6 bases and J dropped 1; count of bases not matched to a gene: 5. The V gene's germline CDR1 is MNHEY and CDR2 SMNVEV (reference sequence). CDR3 length: 14 amino acids. CDR3 DNA sequence: TGTGCCAGCAGCTTAAACAGGGGGAACACTGAAGCTTTCTTT. It encodes CASSLNRGNTEAFF.

This chain uses TRBV20-1 with TRBJ2-3; D may be TRBD1 or TRBD2 (6 bases each). Germline V lookup: CDR1 DFQATT, CDR2 SNEGSKA (reference sequence). CDR3 length: 15 amino acids. The V end lost 6 bases, the J end lost 5 bases, and 21 bases lay between the germline ends. CDR3 protein: CSATTRGGTRDTQYF. The CDR3 DNA sequence: TGCAGTGCCACTACAAGGGGCGGGACAAGAGATACGCAGTATTTT.

This clonotype has a handful of counts. J is TRBJ2-3 and V is TRBV6-1; D call uncertain. Looked up from germline, CDR1 is MNHNS and CDR2 is SASEGT. The CDR3 is 14 amino acids. V shed 2 bases and J shed 0 bases, with 6 bases lying between them. The CDR3 reads CASSEQASTDTQYF. CDR3 nucleotides: TGTGCCAGCAGTGAACAGGCTAGCACAGATACGCAGTATTTT.

This clonotype was observed a handful of times. The rearrangement joins TRBV12-3 or TRBV12-4 to TRBJ2-7; D is possibly TRBD2 (6 bases). This CDR3 contains 17 residues. V lost 5 bases and J 0 bases, leaving 20 bases between the germline ends. In DNA, the CDR3 is TGTGCCAGCAGTCTCAATTCGGGACTGCAGAGCTCCTACGAGCAGTACTTC. It encodes CASSLNSGLQSSYEQYF.

The J gene is TRBJ2-1, the V gene TRBV10-3; the match to TRBD2 covers 14 bases. V lost 2 bases and J lost 2; bases outside the gene matches: 2. The CDR3 loop spans 17 amino acids. Germline CDR1 is ENHRY and CDR2 is SYGVKD. Written as DNA, the CDR3 is TGTGCCATCAGTGAGGGACTAGCGGGGGGTCCCTACAATGAGCAGTTCTTC. It yields the protein CAISEGLAGGPYNEQFF.

This clonotype was picked up a small number of times. V gene TRBV18 combines with J gene TRBJ2-7; perhaps TRBD2 as D (5 bases). In germline, CDR1 is KGHSH, CDR2 LQKENI. Between the trimmed V and J ends, which lost 3 bases and 11 bases, there was a span of 14 bases. The CDR3 totals 12 residues. The CDR3 coding sequence is TGTGCCAGCTCACCCGATCGAGCGGCGGAGTACTTC. Translating gives CASSPDRAAEYF.

This clonotype was seen repeatedly, ten times or more. The gene calls are TRBV7-3 and TRBJ2-3, with a possible D match to TRBD2 (5 bases). The CDR3 extends over 14 amino acids. Trimming removed 3 bases from V and 4 bases from J, with 11 bases in between. Germline CDR1 is SGHTA and CDR2 is FQGTGA. CDR3: CASSFGAAPDTQYF. The CDR3 DNA is TGTGCCAGCAGCTTCGGAGCGGCCCCAGATACGCAGTATTTT.

This chain joins TRBV3-1 and TRBJ2-2; possible D gene TRBD2, 6 bases. Deletions cut 1 base from V and 6 bases from J, with 9 bases between. CDR1 is LGHDT, CDR2 YNNKEL, per germline (reference sequence). The CDR3 contains 14 residues. In DNA, the CDR3 is TGTGCCAGCAGCCAAGTCTGGGGGGCCGGGGAGCTGTTTTTT. This encodes CASSQVWGAGELFF. Combining the CDR3 with reference TRBV3-1 and TRBJ2-2 gives the whole variable domain DTAVSQTPKYLVTQMGNDKSIKCEQNLGHDTMYWYKQDSKKFLKIMFSYNNKELIINETVPNRFSPKSPDKAHLNLHINSLELGDSAVYFCASSQVWGAGELFFGEGSRLTVL.

The chain combines TRBV5-6 with TRBJ2-1; D uncertain. Per the germline V gene, CDR1 is SGHDT and CDR2 is YYEEEE. The CDR3 totals 14 residues. Trimming left V 0 bases short and J 9 bases short, with 13 bases between. The CDR3 reads CASSLGIVLAEQFF. The DNA for the CDR3 is TGTGCCAGCAGCTTGGGTATAGTACTGGCTGAGCAGTTCTTC.

The table lists this clonotype with a few counts. The V call is TRBV20-1, the J call TRBJ2-1, with 8 bases aligning to TRBD2. The CDR3 totals 14 residues. Germline lookup yields CDR1 DFQATT and CDR2 SNEGSKA (reference sequence). The V segment lost 6 bases and the J segment 7 bases; nucleotides outside the gene matches: 11. This CDR3 is CSADAPGLGNEQFF. The DNA for the CDR3 is TGCAGTGCGGATGCCCCGGGACTAGGTAATGAGCAGTTCTTC.

This chain uses TRBV25-1 with TRBJ2-2; D remains ambiguous. Germline V gene sequence: CDR1 MGHDK, CDR2 SYGVNS. The CDR3 consists of 11 residues. V lost 8 bases to trimming and J lost 6 bases, with 7 bases between them. As DNA, the CDR3 is TGTGCCAGCCTTTTATCCGGGGAGCTGTTTTTT. Residues: CASLLSGELFF.

This clonotype was found a few times. This rearrangement joins TRBV7-2 to TRBJ2-1; the match to TRBD2 covers 10 bases. CDR1 and CDR2 from the germline V gene are SGHTA and FQGNSA. The CDR3 extends over 15 amino acids. V gave up 3 bases and J gave up 10 bases; unmatched junction bases: 9. In DNA form, the CDR3 reads TGTGCCAGCAGCTTGACCCTAGCGGGAGCGCAAGAGCAGTTCTTC. Translating gives CASSLTLAGAQEQFF.

This clonotype was seen a few times. This chain links TRBV10-3 with TRBJ2-6; TRBD1 agrees at 9 bases. Germline V gives CDR1 ENHRY, CDR2 SYGVKD. This CDR3 spans 18 amino acids. V lost 3 bases to trimming and J lost 1 base; unmatched junction nucleotides: 7. The CDR3 here is CAISDPRDRASGANVLTF. CDR3 in DNA: TGTGCCATCAGTGATCCCCGGGACAGGGCATCTGGGGCCAACGTCCTGACTTTC.

This clonotype has ten or more counts. The chain uses TRBV10-3 and TRBJ1-1, with unresolved D. V lost 4 bases and J 3 bases, leaving 9 bases between the germline ends. CDR1 ENHRY and CDR2 SYGVKD come from the germline V gene. This CDR3 has 13 amino acids. CDR3 coding DNA: TGTGCCATCAGTGCTGCCGGGCACACTGAAGCTTTCTTT. It yields the protein CAISAAGHTEAFF.

The chain uses TRBV5-1 and TRBJ2-5; TRBD2 matches 8 bases. The CDR3 totals 17 residues. Germline loops: CDR1 SGHRS, CDR2 YFSETQ. Losses at the gene ends were 0 bases for V and 4 bases for J; bases not matched to a gene: 11. CDR3 sequence reads: CASSLAHRGGLGETQYF. The CDR3 region has the DNA TGCGCCAGCAGCTTGGCTCATCGGGGGGGCCTAGGAGAGACCCAGTACTTC.